This T cell receptor (beta chain) was obtained from a study of human T cells and chemical hapten exposure. TCRdb processed the RACE reads anew with MiXCR; each CDR3 protein has one entry. The sample consists of around 130,000 distinct CDR3 sequences, about 11% of them appearing once. Germline lookup yields CDR1 LGHDT and CDR2 YNNKEL (reference sequence). The V and J ends lost 5 bases and 12 bases respectively, with 20 bases between them. The CDR3 has 13 residues. Described time point: patch test 3, about 24 weeks after DPC sensitization. The treatment: therapeutic diphenylcyclopropenone sensitization with weekly scalp DPC.

Sequences were derived from whole blood, sampled in connection with sensitization to the hapten diphenylcyclopropenone (DPC). The sequence derives from a woman aged 50 to 65 with alopecia areata. Some clones in this sample may be carry-over from other donors' samples. The chain uses TRBV3-1 and TRBJ2-7, with D tentatively TRBD1 (6 bases). In DNA form, the CDR3 reads TGTGCCAGCAGCGCGGACAGCAGGCGGACGCTGTACTTC. The encoded protein is CASSADSRRTLYF.